Presented here are 7 T cell receptor beta chains from one specimen sequenced in a study of cytotoxic CD8 clonotypes in ibrutinib-treated CLL. Clones were sequenced by immunoSEQ multiplex PCR, and TCRdb holds only the in-frame ones, with some missing. The sample contains hundreds of thousands of clones, 70% of which appear only once. The specimen was PBMCs, collected after 24 months of ibrutinib treatment. These receptors originate from a human donor with chronic lymphocytic leukemia.

The rearrangement joins TRBV28 to TRBJ1-5; D unresolved. V was cut by 5 bases and J by 7 bases, with 15 bases left in between. The germline gives CDR1 MDHEN, CDR2 SYDVKM. The CDR3 runs to 14 residues. CDR3 residues: CASSHPRRSQPQHF. The CDR3 DNA reads as TGTGCCAGCAGTCATCCCCGACGGTCCCAGCCCCAGCATTTT.

This clone has just one count. This chain joins TRBV9 and TRBJ2-1, with 11 bases aligning to TRBD2. This CDR3 has 18 amino acids. J lost 0 bases, V lost 1 base, and 6 bases had no gene match. CDR1 SGDLS and CDR2 YYNGEE come from the germline V gene. The CDR3 nucleotides are TGTGCCAGCAGCGTAACGACTAGCGGGATACTCTCCTACAATGAGCAGTTCTTC. This gives the protein CASSVTTSGILSYNEQFF. Supplemented by reference TRBV9 and TRBJ2-1, the full variable domain reads DSGVTQTPKHLITATGQRVTLRCSPRSGDLSVYWYQQSLDQGLQFLIQYYNGEERAKGNILERFSAQQFPDLHSELNLSSLELGDSALYFCASSVTTSGILSYNEQFFGPGTRLTVL.

The chain recombines TRBV27 with TRBJ2-7; the match to TRBD2 covers 12 bases. Germline loops: CDR1 MNHEY, CDR2 SMNVEV (reference sequence). V was clipped by 6 bases and J by 2 bases; unmatched bases: 5. The CDR3 contains 15 residues. CDR3 sequence reads: CASSLGLAGTYEQYF. Here the CDR3 DNA reads TGTGCCAGCAGCCTAGGACTAGCGGGAACCTACGAGCAGTACTTC.

The chain combines TRBV7-6 with TRBJ2-7; the D gene could be TRBD1 or TRBD2 (5 bases each). The germline V gene encodes CDR1 SGHVS and CDR2 FNYEAQ. CDR3 length: 15 residues. V lost 1 base and J lost 1, with 11 bases in between. CDR3 residues: CASSLDQWGSYEQYF. CDR3 sequence (DNA): TGTGCCAGCAGCTTAGATCAGTGGGGGTCCTACGAGCAGTACTTC.

The rearrangement joins TRBV28 to TRBJ1-2; unclear D gene. The V end was cut by 2 bases, the J end by 6 bases, with 13 bases between. The CDR3 sequence is 14 residues long. Germline CDR1 MDHEN, CDR2 SYDVKM. This chain's CDR3 is CASSLNSYLDGYTF. The CDR3 region has the DNA TGTGCCAGCAGTTTAAACAGCTACTTAGATGGCTACACCTTC.

This clone occurred once. This chain links TRBV27 with TRBJ2-3; D gene ambiguous. The CDR3 runs to 14 residues. Germline CDR1 MNHEY, CDR2 SMNVEV (reference sequence). The V end was cut by 7 bases, the J end by 4 bases, with 15 bases between. Here the CDR3 reads CASNTYKGADTQYF. The CDR3 DNA sequence: TGTGCCAGCAATACCTACAAAGGCGCAGATACGCAGTATTTT.

J is TRBJ2-7 and V is TRBV27; D perhaps matches TRBD2 (5 bases). There are 12 residues in the CDR3. Trimming left V 5 bases short and J 3 bases short, with 8 bases between. Germline CDR1 and CDR2: MNHEY and SMNVEV (reference sequence). CDR3: CASSPGSYEQYF. CDR3 nucleotide sequence: TGTGCCAGCAGTCCGGGGAGCTACGAGCAGTACTTC.